This T cell receptor beta chain was sequenced for a study of OX40 agonist ivuxolimab in advanced cancers. Deletions cut 1 base from V and 5 bases from J, with 14 bases between. Germline assignment: CDR1 MNHNS and CDR2 SASEGT. This CDR3 spans 15 amino acids. Profiling relied on immunoSEQ multiplex PCR, and the TCRdb table lists in-frame clones only, not all of them. The sample yields approximately 11,000 clones, 86% seen once. The sequencing here drew on CD4+ or CD8+ T cells sorted from blood, taken in a trial of the OX40 agonist ivuxolimab. This receptor was taken from an adult with an advanced solid tumor such as melanoma, head and neck, liver or kidney cancer. J is TRBJ2-5 and V is TRBV6-1; D is perhaps TRBD2 (5 bases). The CDR3 is CASSEGGSRRETQYF. The CDR3 DNA follows: TGTGCCAGCAGTGAAGGAGGGAGTCGTCGGGAGACCCAGTACTTC.